These T cell receptor beta chains were read from a single sample in a study of memory CD4+ T cells and cytomegalovirus serostatus. This table comes from immunoSEQ multiplex PCR, and its TCRdb copy is limited to in-frame clones, with some not included. The sample contains roughly 45,000 clones, around four fifths of which appear only once. Sequencing used memory CD4+ T cells from blood. These receptors originate from an adult in good health and CMV-seronegative. CDR3s include the opening cysteine and the closing phenylalanine or tryptophan. Each record gives: CDR3 length, D gene, J gene, clone size, V gene, CDR3 protein, CDR3 DNA. A D gene is named only where the DNA matches it firmly. Part of the rows lack a size; the others show once, few, many or a class for expanded clones.

cdr3_length: 14
d_call: NA
j_call: TRBJ2-2
clone_size: NA
v_call: TRBV19
cdr3_aa: CASTQGGNTGELFF
cdr3_nt: TGTGCCAGTACCCAGGGGGGGAACACCGGGGAGCTGTTTTTT

cdr3_length: 15
d_call: TRBD1
j_call: TRBJ1-1
clone_size: few
v_call: TRBV11-2
cdr3_aa: CASSLSGTEGSEAFF
cdr3_nt: TGTGCCAGCAGCTTATCGGGGACAGAGGGTTCTGAAGCTTTCTTT

cdr3_length: 21
d_call: TRBD2
j_call: TRBJ2-7
clone_size: few
v_call: TRBV18
cdr3_aa: CASSPDLGTTSGGPYLYEQYF
cdr3_nt: TGTGCCAGCTCACCCGACCTCGGGACTACTAGCGGGGGGCCTTACCTTTACGAGCAGTACTTC

cdr3_length: 15
d_call: NA
j_call: TRBJ1-3
clone_size: NA
v_call: TRBV5-1
cdr3_aa: CASSLGQTSGNTIYF
cdr3_nt: TGCGCCAGCAGCTTGGGGCAGACCTCTGGAAACACCATATATTTT

cdr3_length: 13
d_call: NA
j_call: TRBJ1-5
clone_size: few
v_call: TRBV4-2
cdr3_aa: CASSQEAEGPQHF
cdr3_nt: TGTGCCAGCAGCCAAGAGGCAGAGGGGCCCCAGCATTTT

cdr3_length: 15
d_call: TRBD1
j_call: TRBJ1-2
clone_size: NA
v_call: TRBV18
cdr3_aa: CASSPGWTGDYGYTF
cdr3_nt: TGTGCCAGCTCACCAGGATGGACAGGGGATTATGGCTACACCTTC

cdr3_length: 15
d_call: TRBD2
j_call: TRBJ2-1
clone_size: NA
v_call: TRBV5-1
cdr3_aa: CASSFGTRAPNEQFF
cdr3_nt: TGCGCCAGCAGCTTCGGGACTAGGGCCCCCAATGAGCAGTTCTTC

cdr3_length: 13
d_call: NA
j_call: TRBJ1-1
clone_size: NA
v_call: TRBV19
cdr3_aa: CASSISGNTEAFF
cdr3_nt: TGTGCCAGTAGTATATCGGGTAACACTGAAGCTTTCTTT

cdr3_length: 15
d_call: NA
j_call: TRBJ2-6
clone_size: NA
v_call: TRBV21-1
cdr3_aa: CASSAGYSGANVLTF
cdr3_nt: TGTGCCAGCAGCGCAGGGTACTCTGGGGCCAACGTCCTGACTTTC

cdr3_length: 14
d_call: NA
j_call: TRBJ2-7
clone_size: NA
v_call: TRBV10-2
cdr3_aa: CASRSLAVPYEQYF
cdr3_nt: TGCGCCAGCAGGTCATTAGCGGTACCCTACGAGCAGTACTTC

cdr3_length: 16
d_call: NA
j_call: TRBJ1-6
clone_size: NA
v_call: TRBV2
cdr3_aa: CASSGALSSYNSPLHF
cdr3_nt: TGTGCCAGCAGTGGGGCCCTGAGCTCCTATAATTCACCCCTCCACTTT

cdr3_length: 16
d_call: NA
j_call: TRBJ1-6
clone_size: NA
v_call: TRBV4-1
cdr3_aa: CASSQGGGTGESPLHF
cdr3_nt: TGCGCCAGCAGCCAAGGCGGGGGGACGGGGGAGTCACCCCTCCACTTT

cdr3_length: 17
d_call: NA
j_call: TRBJ2-2
clone_size: NA
v_call: TRBV15
cdr3_aa: CATSRDYAATNTGELFF
cdr3_nt: TGTGCCACCAGCAGAGATTATGCAGCCACGAACACCGGGGAGCTGTTTTTT

cdr3_length: 13
d_call: NA
j_call: TRBJ2-7
clone_size: NA
v_call: TRBV7-3
cdr3_aa: CASSLIQGNEQYF
cdr3_nt: TGTGCCAGCAGCTTAATACAGGGAAACGAGCAGTACTTC

cdr3_length: 15
d_call: NA
j_call: TRBJ1-2
clone_size: NA
v_call: TRBV2
cdr3_aa: CASKGRDIVNYGYTF
cdr3_nt: TGTGCCAGTAAGGGCCGGGACATCGTAAACTATGGCTACACCTTC

cdr3_length: 13
d_call: TRBD1
j_call: TRBJ1-1
clone_size: medium-sized
v_call: TRBV30
cdr3_aa: CAWSAGRDRGFFF
cdr3_nt: TGTGCCTGGAGTGCCGGACGGGACAGGGGTTTTTTCTTT

cdr3_length: 15
d_call: NA
j_call: TRBJ2-4
clone_size: NA
v_call: TRBV4-1
cdr3_aa: CASSQEGSTPDIQYF
cdr3_nt: TGCGCCAGCAGCCAAGAGGGAAGCACCCCGGACATTCAGTACTTC